This T cell receptor (beta chain) came from a study of cytotoxic CD8 clonotypes in ibrutinib-treated CLL. Study-wide background: The average sample held around 280,000 productive templates and 87,000 or so productive rearrangements.

Sequencing sought depths of 1 in 200,000 to 1 in 1 million T cells. Some clones are missing from TCRdb's copy, which holds only in-frame ones; the method was immunoSEQ multiplex PCR. The sample has 120,000 to 150,000 clones, around three quarters seen once. The germline V gene has CDR1 MNHEY and CDR2 SVGAGI. Deletions cut 2 bases from V and 4 bases from J, with 14 bases between. CDR3 size: 15 residues. This receptor was obtained from a human donor with chronic lymphocytic leukemia. Specimen: PBMCs, collected after 12 months of ibrutinib treatment. The V gene is TRBV6-5, the J gene TRBJ2-5; possible D gene TRBD1, 6 bases. CDR3 bases: TGTGCCAGCAGTTACACGAATACAGGGCGAGAGACCCAGTACTTC. It translates to CASSYTNTGRETQYF.